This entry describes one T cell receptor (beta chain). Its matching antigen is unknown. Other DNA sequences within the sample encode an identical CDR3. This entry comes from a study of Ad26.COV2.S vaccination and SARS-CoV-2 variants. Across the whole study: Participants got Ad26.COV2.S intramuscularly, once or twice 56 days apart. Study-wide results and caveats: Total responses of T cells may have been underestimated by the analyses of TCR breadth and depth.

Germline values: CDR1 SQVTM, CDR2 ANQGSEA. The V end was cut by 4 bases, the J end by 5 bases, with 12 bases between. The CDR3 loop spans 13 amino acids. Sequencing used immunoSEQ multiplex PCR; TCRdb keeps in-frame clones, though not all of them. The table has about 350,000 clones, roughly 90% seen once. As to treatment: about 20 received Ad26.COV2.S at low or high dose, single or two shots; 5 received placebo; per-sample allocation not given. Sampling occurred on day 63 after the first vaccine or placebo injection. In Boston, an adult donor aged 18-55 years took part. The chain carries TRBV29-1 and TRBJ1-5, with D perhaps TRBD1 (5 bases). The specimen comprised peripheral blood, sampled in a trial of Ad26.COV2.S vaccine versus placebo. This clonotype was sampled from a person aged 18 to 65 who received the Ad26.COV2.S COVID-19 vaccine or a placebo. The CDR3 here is CSVAQGRDQPQHF. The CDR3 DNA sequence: TGCAGCGTTGCCCAGGGTAGGGATCAGCCCCAGCATTTT.